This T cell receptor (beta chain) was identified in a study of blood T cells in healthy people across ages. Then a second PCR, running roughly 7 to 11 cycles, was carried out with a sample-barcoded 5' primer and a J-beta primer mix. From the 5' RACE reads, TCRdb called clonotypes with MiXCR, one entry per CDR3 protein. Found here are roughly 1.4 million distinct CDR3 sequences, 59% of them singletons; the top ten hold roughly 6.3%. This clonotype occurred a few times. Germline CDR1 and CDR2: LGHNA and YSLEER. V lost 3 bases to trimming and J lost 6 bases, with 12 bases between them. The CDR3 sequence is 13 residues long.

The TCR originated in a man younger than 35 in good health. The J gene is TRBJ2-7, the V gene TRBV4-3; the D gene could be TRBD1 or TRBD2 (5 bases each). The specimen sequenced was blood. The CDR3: CASSHSRGREQYF. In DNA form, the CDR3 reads TGCGCCAGCAGCCATAGCCGGGGACGCGAGCAGTACTTC.